Shown below are 26 T cell receptor beta chains from a single sample sequenced in a study of blood T cell repertoires in COVID-19 (dated by TCRdb to the early 2020s). The library was made by the immunoSEQ multiplex PCR assay. Drawn from immuneACCESS, this table holds only the in-frame rearrangements with V and J called that TCRdb kept. Clones are partly lost; checked studies trace under half to an unresolved V gene and leave the rest unexplained. Present in this sample are about 140,000 clones, around four fifths of which were seen just once. The ten largest clones represent about 3.4% of the sample. The sequenced material came from PBMCs or T cells enriched from blood (not recorded which). Source of these receptors: a woman aged 50 to 65 with acute COVID-19.

The rearrangement links TRBV25-1 to TRBJ2-7, with 7 bases aligning to TRBD1. CDR3 length: 16 residues. V trimming: 2 bases; J trimming: 0 bases; junction bases outside the gene matches: 7. Germline V gene data show CDR1 as MGHDK and CDR2 as SYGVNS. CDR3 nucleotide sequence: TGTGCCAGCAGTGAAGGAAGGGGGCCAAGCTCCTACGAGCAGTACTTC. It encodes CASSEGRGPSSYEQYF.

This chain links TRBV11-2 with TRBJ2-1; 8 nucleotides match TRBD2. The CDR3 runs 14 residues. From germline, CDR1 is SGHAT and CDR2 FQNNGV. V lost 4 bases to trimming and J lost 6 bases; unmatched junction nucleotides: 5. This CDR3 is CASSSYGRGNEQFF. The CDR3 bases are TGTGCCAGCAGCTCATACGGGAGGGGCAATGAGCAGTTCTTC.

The CDR3 DNA follows: TGTGCCAGCTCACCAGGGCAGGGGGTTAACTATGGCTACACCTTC. It translates to CASSPGQGVNYGYTF. The V gene is TRBV18, the J gene TRBJ1-2; 7 nucleotides match TRBD1. Germline CDR1 KGHSH, CDR2 LQKENI. This CDR3 contains 15 residues. The V and J ends lost 2 bases and 1 base, in that order; junction bases with no gene match: 4.

V is TRBV6-6 and J is TRBJ2-7, with D perhaps matching TRBD2 (6 bases). V lost 6 bases to trimming and J lost 6 bases, with 18 bases between them. Germline assignment: CDR1 MNHNY and CDR2 SVGAGI (reference sequence). The CDR3 contains 14 residues. DNA of the CDR3: TGTGCCAGCAGGTCGGCGGGAAGTTTCTCCGAGCAGTACTTC. This sequence encodes CASRSAGSFSEQYF.

This clone has just one count. The gene calls are TRBV24-1 and TRBJ1-2, with D possibly being TRBD1 (5 bases). CDR1 KGHDR and CDR2 SFDVKD come from the germline V gene. Trimming removed 4 bases from V and 2 bases from J, with 10 bases in between. The CDR3 covers 14 residues. CDR3 sequence (DNA): TGTGCCACCAGTGACGCAGGGTTCAACTATGGCTACACCTTC. This sequence encodes CATSDAGFNYGYTF.

V and J are TRBV27 and TRBJ2-1; 9 bases match TRBD2. CDR1 is MNHEY and CDR2 is SMNVEV in the germline V gene (reference sequence). The trim removed 5 bases at V and 7 bases at J, leaving 9 bases unmatched. This CDR3 contains 15 residues. The DNA of the CDR3 is TGTGCCAGCAGTAGGGCGGGCCTAGCGGGGAATGAGCAGTTCTTC. Residues: CASSRAGLAGNEQFF.

The J gene is TRBJ1-2, the V gene TRBV6-5; 7 positions match TRBD1. This CDR3 region has 14 residues. The germline CDR1 and CDR2 sequences are MNHEY and SVGAGI. V was pared by 7 bases and J by 7 bases, with 12 bases of the junction left unmatched. CDR3 protein: CASMGRTGVGGYTF. CDR3 in DNA: TGTGCCAGCATGGGGCGAACAGGGGTGGGTGGCTACACCTTC.

This sequence joins TRBV2 and TRBJ1-6; D is unresolved. Trimming removed 5 bases at V and 6 bases at J, with 8 bases between. The germline gives CDR1 SNHLY, CDR2 FYNNEI. The CDR3 loop spans 13 amino acids. CDR3 nucleotide sequence: TGTGCCAGCAGTCTAGACCCTAATTCACCCCTCCACTTT. Translating it yields CASSLDPNSPLHF.

This clone has just a few counts. The V gene is TRBV5-4, the J gene TRBJ2-1; possibly TRBD1 for D (6 bases). The V gene's germline CDR1 is SGHNT and CDR2 YYREEE (reference sequence). The CDR3 sequence is 15 residues long. Trimming left V 2 bases short and J 3 bases short, with 12 bases between. The CDR3 bases are TGTGCCAGCAGCTTATTACAGGGTGGCTACAATGAGCAGTTCTTC. Translating it yields CASSLLQGGYNEQFF.

This clone was picked up one time. The chain is built from TRBV9 and TRBJ1-4; no reliable D call. Trimming removed 3 bases from V and 8 bases from J, with 11 bases in between. CDR3 size: 13 residues. The germline V gene encodes CDR1 SGDLS and CDR2 YYNGEE. Here the CDR3 reads CASSGAEEEKLFF. CDR3 sequence (DNA): TGTGCCAGCAGCGGGGCAGAAGAGGAAAAACTGTTTTTT. The full variable domain, in which reference TRBV9 and TRBJ1-4 provide the parts outside the CDR3, is DSGVTQTPKHLITATGQRVTLRCSPRSGDLSVYWYQQSLDQGLQFLIQYYNGEERAKGNILERFSAQQFPDLHSELNLSSLELGDSALYFCASSGAEEEKLFFGSGTQLSVL.

The chain recombines TRBV11-2 with TRBJ2-7; a weak D match, TRBD2 (5 bases). The germline gives CDR1 SGHAT, CDR2 FQNNGV. The CDR3 has 13 residues. V was trimmed by 3 bases and J by 1 base, leaving 7 bases between them. The CDR3 loop is CASSFGGSYEQYF. The CDR3 region has the DNA TGTGCCAGCAGCTTCGGAGGATCCTACGAGCAGTACTTC.

The J gene is TRBJ2-2, the V gene TRBV27, with D perhaps TRBD2 (8 bases). Germline V CDR1 and CDR2: MNHEY, SMNVEV (reference sequence). Trimming shortened V by 2 bases and J by 5 bases, and 18 bases separated the two germline ends. The CDR3 runs 17 residues. In nucleotides, the CDR3 is TGTGCCAGCAGTTTACTCGGGAGGGGGCCCAAGACCGGGGAGCTGTTTTTT. Translating it yields CASSLLGRGPKTGELFF.

The chain couples TRBV27 to TRBJ1-2, with TRBD1 matching 8 bases. The CDR3 sequence is 16 residues long. CDR1 and CDR2 (germline): MNHEY, SMNVEV (reference sequence). V trimming: 2 bases; J trimming: 6 bases; junction bases outside the gene matches: 11. The CDR3 DNA sequence: TGTGCCAGCAGTTTAGGTTCCGGACAGGGAGGGGATGGCTACACCTTC. Translation gives CASSLGSGQGGDGYTF.

The rearrangement links TRBV3-1 (or the pseudogene TRBV3-2) to TRBJ1-6; unclear D gene. V lost 1 base and J lost 7, with 5 bases in between. Germline CDR1 is LGHDT and CDR2 is YNNKEL (reference sequence). The CDR3 is made up of 13 amino acids. CDR3: CASSQGLNSPLHF. In DNA, the CDR3 is TGTGCCAGCAGCCAAGGACTGAATTCACCCCTCCACTTT.

J is TRBJ1-2 and V is TRBV5-1; D not resolved. This CDR3 has 15 amino acids. Germline V CDR1 and CDR2: SGHRS, YFSETQ. Deletions cut 0 bases from V and 3 bases from J, with 12 bases between. CDR3 residues: CASSLVGSSDYGYTF. In DNA form, the CDR3 reads TGCGCCAGCAGCTTGGTGGGCTCCTCAGACTATGGCTACACCTTC.

The genes are TRBV27 and TRBJ2-7; 8 bases agree with TRBD1. Germline lookup yields CDR1 MNHEY and CDR2 SMNVEV (reference sequence). The CDR3 is made up of 14 amino acids. V shed 2 bases and J 6 bases; nucleotides not matched to a gene: 6. DNA for the CDR3: TGTGCCAGCAGTTTAGGGGCAGGGGGCGGCGAGCAGTACTTC. Its protein product is CASSLGAGGGEQYF.

This chain links TRBV5-1 with TRBJ2-3; D perhaps matches TRBD2 (6 bases). From germline, CDR1 is SGHRS and CDR2 YFSETQ. Trimming removed 2 bases from V and 4 bases from J, with 14 bases in between. This CDR3 spans 15 amino acids. CDR3 DNA: TGCGCCAGCAGCTTAGAGGGAGGAGGGCCAGATACGCAGTATTTT. Translating gives CASSLEGGGPDTQYF.

This rearrangement joins TRBV5-6 to TRBJ1-2; D is undetermined. Germline CDR1 reads SGHDT; CDR2 reads YYEEEE. Trimming pared 1 base from V and 3 bases from J, leaving 13 bases between. The CDR3 consists of 15 residues. The CDR3 reads CASSLSSAGHYGYTF. The CDR3 DNA sequence: TGTGCCAGCAGCTTGAGTTCGGCAGGCCACTATGGCTACACCTTC.

The V and J genes are TRBV30 and TRBJ2-5; D might be TRBD1 (7 bases). Trimming took off 4 bases at V and 4 bases at J, with 13 bases between the two ends. The CDR3 is made up of 13 amino acids. Germline values: CDR1 GTSNPN, CDR2 SVGIG (reference sequence). CDR3 in DNA: TGTGCCTGGAAAGGAGGGGGCGCAGAGACCCAGTACTTC. Translating gives CAWKGGGAETQYF.

The rearrangement joins TRBV29-1 to TRBJ1-1; D not resolved. The CDR3 loop spans 11 amino acids. Between the trimmed V and J ends, which lost 7 bases and 5 bases, there was a span of 11 bases. Germline lookup yields CDR1 SQVTM and CDR2 ANQGSEA. CDR3 coding DNA: TGCAGCGGGTCTCGAGGGACTGAAGCTTTCTTT. Translating it yields CSGSRGTEAFF.

The CDR3 DNA reads as TGCGCCAGCAGTGCATCAGGGGGCTACACCGGGGAGCTGTTTTTT. It yields the protein CASSASGGYTGELFF. The rearrangement joins TRBV10-1 to TRBJ2-2; 8 nucleotides align to TRBD1. V shed 4 bases and J 3 bases; nucleotides not matched to a gene: 4. The CDR3 loop spans 15 amino acids. CDR1 and CDR2 from the germline V gene are WNHNN and SYGVQD (reference sequence).

J is TRBJ2-3 and V is TRBV7-3, with 7 bases matching TRBD1. Trimming took 1 base from V and 0 from J; bases not matched to a gene: 1. Germline V lookup: CDR1 SGHTA, CDR2 FQGTGA. This CDR3 spans 15 amino acids. CDR3 sequence: CASSLMGQSTDTQYF. CDR3 DNA: TGTGCCAGCAGCTTAATGGGACAGAGCACAGATACGCAGTATTTT.

The table lists this clone with a few counts. This chain joins TRBV9 and TRBJ2-1; the match to TRBD2 covers 10 bases. CDR1 and CDR2 (germline): SGDLS, YYNGEE. The CDR3 spans 15 residues. With 3 bases clipped from V and 5 bases from J, the junction kept 5 bases outside the gene matches. CDR3 sequence reads: CASSAAGGLHNEQFF. The DNA of the CDR3 is TGTGCCAGCAGCGCAGCGGGGGGGCTACACAATGAGCAGTTCTTC.

The gene calls are TRBV4-3 and TRBJ2-2, with 8 bases matching TRBD1. The CDR3 has 15 residues. Germline V gives CDR1 LGHNA, CDR2 YSLEER. Trimming cost V 5 bases and J 1 base; bases outside gene matches: 3. CDR3 DNA: TGCGCCAGCAGCTTCGGACAGGGGAACACCGGGGAGCTGTTTTTT. Translation: CASSFGQGNTGELFF.

The rearrangement links TRBV2 to TRBJ2-5; D might be TRBD2 (6 bases). The CDR3 consists of 13 residues. From germline, CDR1 is SNHLY and CDR2 FYNNEI. The V end lost 8 bases, the J end lost 5 bases, and 15 bases lay between the germline ends. The CDR3 region is CASCTYREETQYF. As DNA, the CDR3 is TGTGCCAGCTGCACATACCGGGAGGAGACCCAGTACTTC.

The chain employs TRBV7-9 and TRBJ1-1; TRBD1 agrees at 10 bases. CDR1 is SEHNR and CDR2 is FQNEAQ in the germline V gene (reference sequence). The CDR3 runs 15 residues. V gave up 5 bases and J gave up 5 bases; unmatched junction bases: 8. The CDR3 nucleotides read TGTGCCAGCAGCCCCGGGGGACAGGGGAATACTGAAGCTTTCTTT. Protein: CASSPGGQGNTEAFF. The variable domain in full, with the rest retrieved from reference TRBV7-9 and TRBJ1-1, is DTGVSQNPRHKITKRGQNVTFRCDPISEHNRLYWYRQTLGQGPEFLTYFQNEAQLEKSRLLSDRFSAERPKGSFSTLEIQRTEQGDSAMYLCASSPGGQGNTEAFFGQGTRLTVV.